Reported below is one TCR beta chain. What it binds is not known. These data belong to a study of beta chain features in type 1 diabetes. Whole-study results and caveats: Sequencing used cDNA, and cells with high TCR expression could therefore be over-represented. Type 1 diabetes patients showed fewer insertions and more deletions at VDJ junctions.

Donors underwent one heparinised blood draw, around 100 mL on average. Purity of each sorted population was above 95%. V was clipped by 5 bases and J by 1 base, with 9 bases between them. The germline CDR1 and CDR2 sequences are MNHEY and SVGAGI. This CDR3 spans 14 amino acids. Reverse transcription of all isolated RNA meant that expressed TCRB transcripts were sequenced. Using immunoSEQ multiplex PCR, the repertoire was profiled, and TCRdb retains in-frame clones only, with some absent. The profile covers hundreds of thousands of clones, with about 15% appearing a single time and about 6.6% taken by the ten largest.

The sequence was obtained from a man aged 30 to 45 in good health. The sample taken for sequencing was central memory CD4+ T cells from blood. The rearrangement uses TRBV6-5 and TRBJ1-3; no clear D. CDR3 amino acids: CASSRAGSGNTIYF. The CDR3, as DNA: TGTGCCAGCAGTAGAGCGGGATCTGGAAACACCATATATTTT.